These 22 T cell receptor beta chains were sequenced from one sample in a study of PD-L1 blockade in urothelial cancer. Time point: peripheral blood 6 weeks after treatment start. TCRdb's table, derived via immunoSEQ multiplex PCR, lists solely in-frame clones and lacks some. The sample shows approximately 30,000 clones, around 89% of them seen only once. The material was PBMCs, obtained around atezolizumab (anti-PD-L1) treatment. The receptors come from a man older than 75 with urothelial cancer.

V usage is TRBV5-1 and J usage is TRBJ2-7; 9 bases map to TRBD2. Germline V gene sequence: CDR1 SGHRS, CDR2 YFSETQ. J gave up 0 bases and V 3 bases, and 4 bases lay outside the gene matches. CDR3 length: 15 amino acids. As DNA, the CDR3 is TGCGCCAGCAGCTATGATAGCGGGAGCTCCTACGAGCAGTACTTC. Its translation is CASSYDSGSSYEQYF.

The chain uses TRBV11-1 and TRBJ1-1; D is possibly TRBD1 (5 bases). CDR3 length: 13 amino acids. With 4 bases removed from V and 1 base from J, the gap between germline ends came to 7 bases. Per germline, CDR1 SGHAT and CDR2 FQDESV (reference sequence). The CDR3 nucleotides are TGTGCCAGCAGCTATGACAGGAACACTGAAGCTTTCTTT. It is translated as CASSYDRNTEAFF.

The V gene is TRBV4-2, the J gene TRBJ2-1; 8 positions match TRBD2. J was trimmed by 10 bases and V by 1 base; bases with no gene match: 12. CDR1 is LGHNA and CDR2 is YNFKEQ in the germline V gene. The CDR3 totals 16 residues. As DNA, the CDR3 is TGTGCCAGCAGCCAAGGGGCCAGCGGGAGTCCGGGGGAGCAGTTCTTC. This codes for CASSQGASGSPGEQFF.

This sequence joins TRBV7-2 and TRBJ2-1; the match to TRBD1 covers 8 bases. There are 14 residues in the CDR3. The junction had 9 bases not matched to a gene; V was cut back by 5 bases and J by 9 bases. CDR1 and CDR2 from the germline V gene are SGHTA and FQGNSA. Here the CDR3 DNA reads TGTGCCAGCAGCGTAACAGGGGGTTCAAGTGAGCAGTTCTTC. The encoded protein is CASSVTGGSSEQFF.

The J gene is TRBJ1-1, the V gene TRBV19; 7 positions match TRBD1. V shed 5 bases, J shed 7 bases, and the junction held 10 bases outside the gene matches. CDR1 LNHDA and CDR2 SQIVND come from the germline V gene (reference sequence). There are 14 residues in the CDR3. Here the CDR3 reads CASSVSRGVGEAFF. CDR3 DNA sequence: TGTGCCAGTAGTGTAAGCAGGGGGGTTGGTGAAGCTTTCTTT. The entire variable domain, with the rest obtained from reference TRBV19 and TRBJ1-1, is as follows: DGGITQSPKYLFRKEGQNVTLSCEQNLNHDAMYWYRQDPGQGLRLIYYSQIVNDFQKGDIAEGYSVSREKKESFPLTVTSAQKNPTAFYLCASSVSRGVGEAFFGQGTRLTVV.

This chain uses TRBV9 with TRBJ2-5, with TRBD1 matching 7 bases. Germline lookup yields CDR1 SGDLS and CDR2 YYNGEE. The CDR3 totals 14 residues. The V gene end was trimmed by 0 bases and the J gene end by 4 bases; junction bases not matched to a gene: 3. CDR3 in amino acids: CASSVVGGGETQYF. The CDR3 DNA sequence: TGTGCCAGCAGCGTAGTAGGGGGCGGAGAGACCCAGTACTTC.

J is TRBJ2-3 and V is TRBV7-2, with 10 nucleotides matching TRBD2. The CDR3 consists of 17 residues. Germline CDR1 SGHTA, CDR2 FQGNSA. With V trimmed by 6 bases and J by 4 bases, 13 bases remained unmatched. CDR3 loop: CASSQFPSGSLADTQYF. In nucleotides, the CDR3 is TGTGCCAGCAGTCAGTTTCCTAGCGGGAGTTTGGCAGATACGCAGTATTTT.

CDR3 coding DNA: TGCGCCAGCAGTCGGGACTTCACAGATACGCAGTATTTT. Its protein is CASSRDFTDTQYF. This chain connects TRBV10-1 to TRBJ2-3, with D possibly being TRBD2 (6 bases). The CDR3 loop spans 13 amino acids. Germline CDR1 and CDR2: WNHNN and SYGVQD (reference sequence). The ends were cut back, 5 bases at V and 2 bases at J, with 8 bases in the middle.

The chain joins TRBV19 to TRBJ2-5, with 7 bases matching TRBD2. Germline lookup yields CDR1 LNHDA and CDR2 SQIVND (reference sequence). The V segment lost 3 bases and the J segment 6 bases; nucleotides outside the gene matches: 4. The CDR3 is made up of 13 amino acids. The CDR3 DNA reads as TGTGCCAGTAGTATGGGGGGAGGGAAGACCCAGTACTTC. Its translation: CASSMGGGKTQYF.

The chain has TRBV14 and TRBJ2-3; weak D call: TRBD1 (6 bases). Trimming took 4 bases from V and 0 from J, leaving 20 bases between them. Germline V gives CDR1 SGHDN, CDR2 FVKESK. This CDR3 comprises 18 residues. The CDR3 DNA reads as TGTGCCAGCAGCCCCTGGACAGCCTTCGGCTATAGCACAGATACGCAGTATTTT. It encodes CASSPWTAFGYSTDTQYF.

As DNA, the CDR3 is TGTGCCAGCAGTCCCGGGTCGGGAGAAAAACTGTTTTTT. Its protein is CASSPGSGEKLFF. The chain carries TRBV27 and TRBJ1-4; D is uncertain. Germline lookup yields CDR1 MNHEY and CDR2 SMNVEV (reference sequence). The CDR3 is 13 residues long. Trimming stripped 5 bases from V and 8 bases from J, with 12 bases between.

V is TRBV7-2 and J is TRBJ2-3; D is ambiguous. The ends were cut back, 3 bases at V and 6 bases at J, with 7 bases in the middle. Germline V gene lookup returns CDR1 SGHTA and CDR2 FQGNSA. The CDR3 consists of 12 residues. CDR3: CASSFFGDTQYF. The CDR3 DNA reads TGTGCCAGCAGCTTTTTCGGGGATACGCAGTATTTT.

The chain couples TRBV19 to TRBJ2-2; D might be TRBD2 (6 bases). Trimming left V 5 bases short and J 6 bases short, with 10 bases between. The germline V gene has CDR1 LNHDA and CDR2 SQIVND (reference sequence). CDR3 length: 13 residues. CDR3 in amino acids: CASSVREAGELFF. CDR3 nucleotides: TGTGCCAGTAGTGTCAGGGAGGCCGGGGAGCTGTTTTTT.

V gene TRBV30 combines with J gene TRBJ2-1, with 16 bases that match TRBD2. The germline V gene encodes CDR1 GTSNPN and CDR2 SVGIG (reference sequence). V was pared by 4 bases and J by 9 bases, with 6 bases of the junction left unmatched. The CDR3 totals 15 residues. CDR3 residues: CAWTGTSGRGGEQFF. CDR3 sequence (DNA): TGTGCCTGGACAGGGACTAGCGGGAGGGGGGGTGAGCAGTTCTTC.

The chain joins TRBV5-1 to TRBJ2-2, with 8 bases matching TRBD2. CDR1 and CDR2 from the germline V gene are SGHRS and YFSETQ. The V segment lost 4 bases and the J segment 6 bases; nucleotides outside the gene matches: 11. The CDR3 has 16 residues. The CDR3 here is CASSLPPSGRAGELFF. The CDR3 bases are TGCGCCAGCAGCCTCCCCCCTAGCGGGCGTGCCGGGGAGCTGTTTTTT.

The J gene is TRBJ1-2, the V gene TRBV5-1; 8 bases map to TRBD1. V trimming: 3 bases; J trimming: 1 base; junction bases outside the gene matches: 5. Germline V CDR1 and CDR2: SGHRS, YFSETQ. CDR3 length: 15 amino acids. The CDR3, as DNA: TGCGCCAGCAGCTCAGGACAGGGTTTTAACTATGGCTACACCTTC. Its protein product is CASSSGQGFNYGYTF.

The CDR3 coding sequence is TGTGCCAGCTCACCTTGGGCCAATCAGCCCCAGCATTTT. It translates to CASSPWANQPQHF. The V gene is TRBV18, the J gene TRBJ1-5; no clear D. Deletions cut 3 bases from V and 3 bases from J, with 6 bases between. This CDR3 region has 13 residues. CDR1 KGHSH and CDR2 LQKENI come from the germline V gene.

The chain has TRBV12-5 and TRBJ1-1; D unresolved. V was cut by 1 base and J by 4 bases, with 13 bases left in between. The length of the CDR3 is 15 residues. Germline V gene sequence: CDR1 LGHNT, CDR2 FRNRAP. CDR3: CASGLGAGGVTEAFF. CDR3 nucleotides: TGTGCTAGTGGTTTGGGAGCGGGCGGGGTCACTGAAGCTTTCTTT.

This chain links TRBV4-1 with TRBJ2-6; weak D call: TRBD1 (6 bases). V was shortened by 2 bases and J by 1 base, with 15 bases between the two germline ends. From germline, CDR1 is MGHRA and CDR2 YSYEKL. CDR3 length: 18 residues. CDR3 in DNA: TGCGCCAGCAGCCAACGGCAGCTTCAGGGGTCTGGGGCCAACGTCCTGACTTTC. It specifies CASSQRQLQGSGANVLTF.

The J gene is TRBJ2-7, the V gene TRBV27, with D perhaps matching TRBD1 (6 bases). Germline V gene data show CDR1 as MNHEY and CDR2 as SMNVEV (reference sequence). V shed 2 bases and J shed 3 bases, with 8 bases lying between them. The CDR3 spans 13 residues. CDR3 sequence reads: CASSLGQSYEQYF. The DNA for the CDR3 is TGTGCCAGCAGTTTAGGACAGAGCTACGAGCAGTACTTC.

The V gene is TRBV28, the J gene TRBJ2-7; 8 bases line up with TRBD1. Trimming took 5 bases from V and 2 from J; bases not matched to a gene: 5. The germline gives CDR1 MDHEN, CDR2 SYDVKM. The CDR3 is 14 residues long. Here the CDR3 DNA reads TGTGCCAGCAGTGCACAGGGGGGAGCCTACGAGCAGTACTTC. Protein: CASSAQGGAYEQYF.

The chain employs TRBV7-2 and TRBJ1-2; D is unresolved. Germline assignment: CDR1 SGHTA and CDR2 FQGNSA. The V and J ends lost 0 bases and 0 bases respectively, with 5 bases between them. The CDR3 spans 14 residues. As DNA, the CDR3 is TGTGCCAGCAGCTTAGCCCCAGCTAACTATGGCTACACCTTC. Its translation: CASSLAPANYGYTF.